The source of this T cell receptor beta chain is a study of T cell repertoires in cytomegalovirus infection. Study results and caveats: HLA-C-restricted CMV-specific TCR beta clonotypes were dominant in the ex vivo response.

Germline V lookup: CDR1 SGHTA, CDR2 FQGNSA. After removal of 3 bases from V and 4 bases from J, the junction contained 11 bases not matched to a gene. The CDR3 contains 16 residues. TCRdb reprocessed the reads via MiXCR and lists one record per CDR3 protein. This sample has about 160,000 distinct CDR3 sequences, with less than 25% found just once. This clonotype was observed a handful of times. The target antigen is unknown. The origin of this receptor is a human donor in good health (CMV status not recorded). Some clones in this sample may be carry-over from other donors' samples. J is TRBJ1-1 and V is TRBV7-2; 7 bases fit TRBD1. The sample was CD8+ T cells from cultured PBMCs, taken from culture after CMV antigen stimulation. DNA of the CDR3: TGTGCCAGCAGCTTCAGACAGGGAACGGGGGGCACTGAAGCTTTCTTT. Residues: CASSFRQGTGGTEAFF.